Below are 5 T cell receptor beta chains sequenced from a single sample in a study of OX40 agonist ivuxolimab in advanced cancers. The library was prepared using the immunoSEQ multiplex PCR assay. The table was pulled from immuneACCESS by TCRdb, which kept in-frame rearrangements only. Such tables lose some clones; where checked, under half of the loss comes from unresolved V genes, and the rest has no known cause. For this sample the table gives 34,000 or so clones, of which roughly 79% were detected only once. Over 1.1% of the sample belongs to the ten largest clones. Sequences were derived from CD4+ or CD8+ T cells sorted from blood, sampled in a trial of the OX40 agonist ivuxolimab. Receptor source: an adult with an advanced solid tumor such as melanoma, head and neck, liver or kidney cancer.

The table lists this clone with a few counts. The chain links TRBV11-2 to TRBJ2-7; D is undetermined. Trimming shortened V by 1 base and J by 2 bases, and 0 bases separated the two germline ends. The length of the CDR3 is 11 residues. Germline CDR1 and CDR2: SGHAT and FQNNGV. The CDR3 region is CASSLAYEQYF. The CDR3 bases are TGTGCCAGCAGCTTAGCCTACGAGCAGTACTTC.

This chain links TRBV19 with TRBJ2-3, with TRBD2 matching 9 bases. The V and J ends lost 3 bases and 3 bases, in that order; junction bases with no gene match: 10. This CDR3 has 17 amino acids. Germline CDR1 LNHDA, CDR2 SQIVND (reference sequence). The CDR3 nucleotides read TGTGCCAGTAGTATGGGGCGGGGGGGCCCCAGGACAGATACGCAGTATTTT. Residues: CASSMGRGGPRTDTQYF.

Regarding this clone: The same CDR3 is also encoded by other DNA sequences in this sample. The chain employs TRBV5-1 and TRBJ2-2, with 8 bases that match TRBD2. The CDR3 runs to 15 residues. V gave up 2 bases and J gave up 6 bases; unmatched junction bases: 6. Germline CDR1 reads SGHRS; CDR2 reads YFSETQ. The CDR3 here is CASSFDRGGPGELFF. The CDR3 region has the DNA TGCGCCAGCAGCTTTGACCGGGGGGGGCCCGGGGAGCTGTTTTTT.

V gene TRBV28 combines with J gene TRBJ1-2; D uncertain. The V gene lost 3 bases and the J gene lost 8 bases, with 10 bases spanning the gap. The CDR3 length is 12 residues. The germline V gene has CDR1 MDHEN and CDR2 SYDVKM. This chain's CDR3 is CASSFNPYGYTF. The CDR3 DNA reads TGTGCCAGCAGTTTCAACCCTTACGGCTACACCTTC.

This clone turned up a few times. The chain combines TRBV7-2 with TRBJ1-6, with 7 bases lining up with TRBD1. CDR1 and CDR2 from the germline V gene are SGHTA and FQGNSA. J gave up 8 bases and V 5 bases, and 3 bases lay outside the gene matches. The CDR3 runs to 13 residues. CDR3: CASSPDRDSPLHF. Here the CDR3 DNA reads TGTGCCAGCAGCCCCGACAGGGATTCACCCCTCCACTTT. Using reference TRBV7-2 and TRBJ1-6 for the parts outside the CDR3, the full variable domain is GAGVSQSPSNKVTEKGKDVELRCDPISGHTALYWYRQSLGQGLEFLIYFQGNSAPDKSGLPSDRFSAERTGGSVSTLTIQRTQQEDSAVYLCASSPDRDSPLHFGNGTRLTVT.